This T cell receptor beta chain was recovered during a study of T cell repertoires and Cas9 in healthy adults. Study-level background: Multi-effector potency, cytotoxicity and lineage were assessed in SpCas9-reactive CD4 and CD8 T cells. Findings and caveats of the study: Reportedly, SpCas9-reactive effector T cell proliferation and function were mitigated by SpCas9-reactive Tregs in vitro.

This clone has a handful of counts. Its target is unknown. Libraries were prepared by immunoSEQ multiplex PCR; TCRdb keeps only in-frame clonotypes and omits some of them. The sample shows some 21,000 clones, around nine tenths of them seen only once. CDR1 is SGHVS, CDR2 FQNEAQ, per germline. V shed 4 bases, J shed 5 bases, and the junction held 5 bases outside the gene matches. The length of the CDR3 is 14 residues. The chain combines TRBV7-8 with TRBJ1-5, with 7 positions matching TRBD1. This clonotype was sampled from a human donor in good health. Material for sequencing was CD4+ effector T cells (CD127+, CD25-, CD137-, CD154-) from PBMCs; culture status not recorded. The DNA for the CDR3 is TGTGCCAGCAGCTCCCGACAGGGCGATCAGCCCCAGCATTTT. This codes for CASSSRQGDQPQHF.